What follows is one T cell receptor beta chain and its context. The target antigen is unknown. These data originate in a study of blood T cells in healthy people across ages. Whole-study results and caveats: Per million T cells, TCR beta diversity dropped roughly linearly as age increased.

Using a J-beta primer mix together with a sample-barcoded 5' primer, a second PCR was run for roughly 6 to 11 cycles. TCRdb ran MiXCR on the 5' RACE reads and lists one entry per CDR3 protein. The sample yields 700,000 or so distinct CDR3 sequences, around 38% seen once. Between the trimmed V and J ends, which lost 0 bases and 4 bases, there was a span of 7 bases. The V gene's germline CDR1 is SQVTM and CDR2 ANQGSEA. The CDR3 sequence is 13 residues long. Sequencing was done on a sample of blood. The TCR was taken from a man older than 75 in good health. The chain employs TRBV29-1 and TRBJ2-4; no clear D gene. CDR3 amino acids: CSVEEQTKNIQYF. The CDR3 DNA is TGCAGCGTTGAAGAACAGACTAAAAACATTCAGTACTTC.